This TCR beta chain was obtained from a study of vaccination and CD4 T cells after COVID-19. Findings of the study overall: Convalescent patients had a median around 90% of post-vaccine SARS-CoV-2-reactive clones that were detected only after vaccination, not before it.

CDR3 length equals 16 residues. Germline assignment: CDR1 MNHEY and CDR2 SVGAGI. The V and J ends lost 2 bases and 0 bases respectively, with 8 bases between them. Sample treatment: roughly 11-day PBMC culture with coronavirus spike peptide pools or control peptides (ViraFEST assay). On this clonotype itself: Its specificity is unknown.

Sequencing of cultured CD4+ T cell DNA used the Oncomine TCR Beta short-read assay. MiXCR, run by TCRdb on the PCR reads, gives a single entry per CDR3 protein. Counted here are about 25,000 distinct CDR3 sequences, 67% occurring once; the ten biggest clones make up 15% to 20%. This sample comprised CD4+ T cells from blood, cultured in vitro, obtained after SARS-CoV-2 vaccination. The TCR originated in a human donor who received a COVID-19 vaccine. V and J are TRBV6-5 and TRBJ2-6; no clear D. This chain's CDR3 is CASSYLGFSGANVLTF. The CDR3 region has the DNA TGTGCCAGCAGTTACCTAGGTTTCTCTGGGGCCAACGTCCTGACTTTC.